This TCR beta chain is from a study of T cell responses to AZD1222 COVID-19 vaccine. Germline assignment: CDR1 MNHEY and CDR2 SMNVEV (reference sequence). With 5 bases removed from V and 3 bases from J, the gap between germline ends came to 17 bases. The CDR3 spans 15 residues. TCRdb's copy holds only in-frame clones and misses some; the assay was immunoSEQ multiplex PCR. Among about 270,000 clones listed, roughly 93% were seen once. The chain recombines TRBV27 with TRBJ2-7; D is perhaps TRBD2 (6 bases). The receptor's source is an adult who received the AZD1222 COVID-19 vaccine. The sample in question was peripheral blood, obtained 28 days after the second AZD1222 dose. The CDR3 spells CASSPGGSGYYEQYF. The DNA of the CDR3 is TGTGCCAGCAGTCCCGGTGGTAGCGGATACTACGAGCAGTACTTC.